Each of the 5 T cell receptor beta chains below was sequenced from the same sample in a study of blood T cell repertoires in COVID-19. Sequenced by immunoSEQ multiplex PCR; TCRdb stores in-frame clones only, minus some. Here the sample spans some 390,000 clones, approximately 87% being singletons. Input material: peripheral blood. Source of these receptors: a woman between 55 and 75 years old with COVID-19, enrolled during active disease.

The J gene is TRBJ1-4, the V gene TRBV19; tentative D call: TRBD1 (5 bases). Germline CDR1 is LNHDA and CDR2 is SQIVND (reference sequence). V lost 2 bases to trimming and J lost 5 bases, with 12 bases between them. The CDR3 spans 15 residues. The CDR3 DNA follows: TGTGCCAGTAGTATATATGGGGCCGAGAATGAAAAACTGTTTTTT. Residues: CASSIYGAENEKLFF.

The chain employs TRBV9 and TRBJ2-1; 9 bases are shared with TRBD1. Germline V lookup: CDR1 SGDLS, CDR2 YYNGEE. The CDR3 has 12 residues. V shed 4 bases and J 8 bases; nucleotides not matched to a gene: 1. Here the CDR3 DNA reads TGTGCCAGCAGCCGACAGGGGGATGAGCAGTTCTTC. This sequence encodes CASSRQGDEQFF.

V gene TRBV6-5 combines with J gene TRBJ2-7; D is perhaps TRBD1 (6 bases). The CDR3 loop spans 13 amino acids. CDR1 is MNHEY and CDR2 is SVGAGI in the germline V gene. Trimming cost V 6 bases and J 4 bases, with 13 bases left between them. CDR3 coding DNA: TGTGCCAGCAGGCCCCGGACAGCTTACGAGCAGTACTTC. This encodes CASRPRTAYEQYF.

The chain has TRBV5-1 and TRBJ2-1; TRBD2 is a possible D gene (7 bases). CDR1 is SGHRS and CDR2 is YFSETQ in the germline V gene. The V and J ends lost 3 bases and 7 bases respectively, with 20 bases between them. The CDR3 contains 16 residues. The CDR3 DNA sequence: TGCGCCAGCAGCTCGGGCGCGGGGGCCATGGGAAATGAGCAGTTCTTC. Translating it yields CASSSGAGAMGNEQFF.

The V call is TRBV7-6, the J call TRBJ2-2; the match to TRBD2 covers 13 bases. CDR1 is SGHVS and CDR2 is FNYEAQ in the germline V gene. CDR3 length: 17 residues. The V and J ends lost 5 bases and 6 bases, in that order; junction bases with no gene match: 9. Written as DNA, the CDR3 is TGTGCCAGCAGCCAAGGGACTAGCGGGGTAGTCCCCGGGGAGCTGTTTTTT. It codes for CASSQGTSGVVPGELFF.